These 30 T cell receptor beta chains were all obtained from the same sample, sequenced in a study of blood T cells in healthy people across ages (dated by TCRdb to 2013 to 2016). The method behind the library was 5' RACE. Reads for this sample came from an Illumina HiSeq 2500. The second PCR ran for about 7 to 11 cycles and used a J-beta primer mix along with a sample-barcoded 5' primer. In-frame beta chains were kept once TCRdb had trimmed the public reads at Q25 with fastp and called clones with MiXCR. Each CDR3 protein appears once, grouped with its most common genes and DNA. This sample has 650,000 to 1,000,000 distinct CDR3 sequences in its table, and about 47% of those were observed once. The ten largest clones take up roughly 20% of the sample. The sequenced sample consisted of blood. These TCRs come from a man older than 75 in good health.

This clonotype was picked up a small number of times. The CDR3 bases are TGTGCCAGCAGTTCAGCTTTAACTAATGAAAAACTGTTTTTT. It is translated as CASSSALTNEKLFF. This sequence joins TRBV3-1 and TRBJ1-4; no definite D call. The germline CDR1 and CDR2 sequences are LGHDT and YNNKEL (reference sequence). V was cut by 6 bases and J by 1 base, with 9 bases left in between. There are 14 residues in the CDR3.

The CDR3 region has the DNA TGCGCCAGCAGCTGGGGACTAGCGGGATTCAAACAAGAGACCCAGTACTTC. Translating it yields CASSWGLAGFKQETQYF. The chain couples TRBV5-1 to TRBJ2-5; 13 bases match TRBD2. The CDR3 spans 17 residues. V lost 3 bases, J lost 2 bases, and 7 bases stayed unmatched. Germline loops: CDR1 SGHRS, CDR2 YFSETQ.

The chain has TRBV27 and TRBJ2-5; 7 nucleotides agree with TRBD2. J lost 1 base, V lost 3 bases, and 8 bases had no gene match. The CDR3 spans 16 residues. The germline gives CDR1 MNHEY, CDR2 SMNVEV (reference sequence). CDR3 in amino acids: CASSFAWRTSQETQYF. The CDR3 DNA is TGTGCCAGCAGTTTTGCGTGGCGGACTAGCCAAGAGACCCAGTACTTC.

This clonotype has just a few counts. CDR3 coding DNA: TGTGCCAGCAGCAGGGCAATCATGGGCAAAACTAACTATGGCTACACCTTC. Translated: CASSRAIMGKTNYGYTF. The V gene is TRBV11-2, the J gene TRBJ1-2, with D unresolved. Trimming took 5 bases from V and 0 from J, leaving 19 bases between them. CDR1 is SGHAT, CDR2 FQNNGV, per germline. CDR3 length: 17 residues.

A few counts support this clonotype. The chain employs TRBV18 and TRBJ2-5, with D tentatively TRBD1 (6 bases). Germline V gene lookup returns CDR1 KGHSH and CDR2 LQKENI. Between the trimmed V and J ends, which lost 8 bases and 4 bases, there was a span of 17 bases. CDR3 size: 14 residues. CDR3 in DNA: TGTGCCAGCGCCCCAGCGGACAGTCTAGAGACCCAGTACTTC. Translation gives CASAPADSLETQYF.

The count of this clonotype is one. Germline and junction disagree at one end, which may indicate a read error. The chain links TRBV12-3 or TRBV12-4 to TRBJ2-5, with D perhaps being TRBD1 or TRBD2 (5 bases each). This CDR3 is 14 amino acids long. In nucleotides, the CDR3 is TGTGTCAGCAGTGTTGAGGGACCCCAGGAGACCCAGTACTTC. It yields the protein CVSSVEGPQETQYF.

As regards this clonotype: This clone may be a read error of a much larger clone one base away. V gene TRBV4-3 combines with J gene TRBJ2-5; TRBD2 matches 11 bases. Germline loops: CDR1 LGHNA, CDR2 YSLEER. CDR3 size: 16 residues. J was trimmed by 11 bases and V by 4 bases; bases with no gene match: 15. CDR3 sequence reads: CASSRDSGRARNGQYF. CDR3 nucleotide sequence: TGCGCCAGCAGCCGAGATAGCGGGAGGGCCCGGAATGGGCAGTACTTC.

The J gene is TRBJ2-6, the V gene TRBV7-9; D uncertain. This CDR3 is 17 amino acids long. The ends were cut back, 4 bases at V and 2 bases at J, with 15 bases in the middle. Per germline, CDR1 SEHNR and CDR2 FQNEAQ (reference sequence). In nucleotides, the CDR3 is TGTGCCAGCAGCTCCGCCCTCAAGCGTCCTGGGGCCAACGTCCTGACTTTC. Amino acids: CASSSALKRPGANVLTF.

This clonotype has more than one count but fewer than ten. The chain uses TRBV12-3 or TRBV12-4 and TRBJ2-1; D is ambiguous. V shed 2 bases and J shed 9 bases, with 8 bases lying between them. The CDR3 has 12 amino acids. The CDR3 DNA reads TGTGCCAGCAGTTTACAGTCCGGTGAGCAGTTCTTC. Its translation is CASSLQSGEQFF.

This clonotype was counted ten times or more. The V gene is TRBV28, the J gene TRBJ2-3, with 8 bases that match TRBD2. The CDR3 totals 15 residues. From germline, CDR1 is MDHEN and CDR2 SYDVKM. The V and J ends lost 8 bases and 0 bases, in that order; junction bases with no gene match: 7. This chain's CDR3 is CASRGGSASTDTQYF. DNA of the CDR3: TGTGCCAGCCGGGGGGGTTCAGCTAGCACAGATACGCAGTATTTT. The whole variable domain, filled in from reference TRBV28 and TRBJ2-3, reads DVKVTQSSRYLVKRTGEKVFLECVQDMDHENMFWYRQDPGLGLRLIYFSYDVKMKEKGDIPEGYSVSREKKERFSLILESASTNQTSMYLCASRGGSASTDTQYFGPGTRLTVL.

This clonotype occurred once. V usage is TRBV20-1 and J usage is TRBJ1-2, with TRBD1 as a possible D gene (6 bases). CDR1 and CDR2 from the germline V gene are DFQATT and SNEGSKA (reference sequence). The CDR3 extends over 13 amino acids. Trimming stripped 3 bases from V and 4 bases from J, with 12 bases between. The CDR3 loop is CSASKTGSYGYTF. The CDR3 nucleotides read TGCAGTGCTAGTAAAACAGGGAGCTATGGCTACACCTTC.

This chain joins TRBV20-1 and TRBJ2-1; TRBD2 matches at 11 bases. Germline V gives CDR1 DFQATT, CDR2 SNEGSKA (reference sequence). Trimming took 1 base from V and 10 from J; bases not matched to a gene: 6. The CDR3 has 14 residues. DNA for the CDR3: TGCAGTGCTAGAGTCCTAGCGGGAGGAGGAGAGCAGTTCTTC. This gives the protein CSARVLAGGGEQFF.

This clonotype was seen a handful of times. The rearrangement uses TRBV11-3 and TRBJ2-1; TRBD2 might be the D (5 bases). Germline CDR1 reads SGHNT; CDR2 reads YENEEA. V was pared by 3 bases and J by 6 bases, with 12 bases between. The length of the CDR3 is 14 residues. The CDR3 spells CASSFSGLSNEQFF. CDR3 in DNA: TGTGCCAGCAGCTTCTCCGGACTTTCCAATGAGCAGTTCTTC.

The V gene is TRBV14, the J gene TRBJ2-5; 9 bases fit TRBD1. The CDR3 runs to 15 residues. The V and J ends lost 4 bases and 11 bases, in that order; junction bases with no gene match: 14. CDR1 and CDR2 from the germline V gene are SGHDN and FVKESK. The chain's CDR3 is CASSRRTGANNEQYF. CDR3 nucleotides: TGTGCCAGCAGCCGAAGGACAGGGGCAAACAATGAGCAGTACTTC. The full variable domain, rest sourced from reference TRBV14 and TRBJ2-5, is EAGVTQFPSHSVIEKGQTVTLRCDPISGHDNLYWYRRVMGKEIKFLLHFVKESKQDESGMPNNRFLAERTGGTYSTLKVQPAELEDSGVYFCASSRRTGANNEQYFGPGTRLLVL.

The chain carries TRBV12-3 or TRBV12-4 and TRBJ2-5, with 7 bases aligning to TRBD2. The V segment lost 5 bases and the J segment 11 bases; nucleotides outside the gene matches: 8. The CDR3 loop spans 12 amino acids. The CDR3, as DNA: TGTGCCAGCAGTCCAGCGGGGAATGAGCAGTACTTC. Protein: CASSPAGNEQYF.

The rearrangement joins TRBV7-3 to TRBJ2-1; 9 bases match TRBD2. With V trimmed by 8 bases and J by 0 bases, 5 bases remained unmatched. Germline loops: CDR1 SGHTA, CDR2 FQGTGA. CDR3 length: 15 amino acids. CDR3 residues: CASGLARASYNEQFF. The DNA for the CDR3 is TGTGCCAGCGGACTAGCGCGAGCCTCCTACAATGAGCAGTTCTTC.

This clonotype appeared a single time. The CDR3 here is CASSLIGQGAPVGYTF. The CDR3 coding sequence is TGTGCCAGCAGCTTAATAGGGCAGGGGGCGCCGGTTGGCTACACCTTC. This chain links TRBV7-3 with TRBJ1-2; 8 bases fit TRBD1. The CDR3 contains 16 residues. Germline CDR1 and CDR2: SGHTA and FQGTGA. V trimming: 1 base; J trimming: 7 bases; junction bases outside the gene matches: 11. Combining the CDR3 with reference TRBV7-3 and TRBJ1-2 gives the whole variable domain GAGVSQTPSNKVTEKGKYVELRCDPISGHTALYWYRQSLGQGPEFLIYFQGTGAADDSGLPNDRFFAVRPEGSVSTLKIQRTERGDSAVYLCASSLIGQGAPVGYTFGSGTRLTVV.

The CDR3 sequence: CSATTASLRDYYEQYF. The CDR3 coding sequence is TGCAGTGCTACCACGGCTTCATTAAGGGACTACTACGAGCAGTACTTC. The chain couples TRBV20-1 to TRBJ2-7, with 7 bases lining up with TRBD2. The CDR3 totals 16 residues. With V trimmed by 4 bases and J by 3 bases, 15 bases remained unmatched. Germline assignment: CDR1 DFQATT and CDR2 SNEGSKA (reference sequence).

The sample holds a few counts of this clonotype. The CDR3 protein is CASSSRTSGRSEQYF. CDR3 DNA: TGTGCCAGCAGTTCTAGGACTAGCGGGAGAAGCGAGCAGTACTTC. The chain recombines TRBV27 with TRBJ2-7, with TRBD2 matching 13 bases. Germline V gene sequence: CDR1 MNHEY, CDR2 SMNVEV (reference sequence). CDR3 size: 15 residues. The junction had 6 bases not matched to a gene; V was cut back by 4 bases and J by 6 bases.

This clonotype was seen repeatedly, ten times or more. The chain recombines TRBV29-1 with TRBJ2-7; TRBD1 agrees at 8 bases. Germline V gene data show CDR1 as SQVTM and CDR2 as ANQGSEA. J gave up 3 bases and V 2 bases, and 9 bases lay outside the gene matches. This CDR3 is built from 15 residues. The CDR3 protein is CSVELGQGPGYEQYF. As DNA, the CDR3 is TGCAGCGTTGAACTCGGACAGGGTCCAGGCTACGAGCAGTACTTC.

A note on this clonotype: Germline and junction disagree at one end, which may indicate a read error. This chain connects TRBV5-1 to TRBJ1-5; no firm D call. Germline V gives CDR1 SGHRS, CDR2 YFSETQ. The CDR3 totals 15 residues. CDR3 in DNA: TGCGCCGGCAGACCCGACGGAGATAGCAATCAGCCCCAGCATTTT. This codes for CAGRPDGDSNQPQHF.

This clonotype turned up a few times. The CDR3 DNA sequence: TGTGCCAGCAGAAATCAGCGGGAGGAGTCCTACAATGAGCAGTACTTC. The encoded protein is CASRNQREESYNEQYF. The chain employs TRBV6-6 and TRBJ2-1; TRBD2 aligns across 9 bases. The J call may be incorrect, as the DNA end agrees better with TRBJ2-7. The germline V gene has CDR1 MNHNY and CDR2 SVGAGI (reference sequence). The CDR3 runs to 16 residues.

The rearrangement joins TRBV2 to TRBJ2-4; the D gene is possibly TRBD2 (6 bases). The J call could be wrong; TRBJ2-7 is a better fit for the DNA end. CDR3 length: 17 amino acids. Germline V gives CDR1 SNHLY, CDR2 FYNNEI. In nucleotides, the CDR3 is TGTGCCAGCAGTGAAGACCTTCTCGGGGGAGCCTTTTACGAGCAGTACTTC. Amino acid sequence: CASSEDLLGGAFYEQYF.

The CDR3 protein is CASSPYAGYYMERGNEQFF. The CDR3 DNA reads as TGTGCCAGCAGCCCCTACGCGGGTTATTACATGGAGCGGGGGAATGAGCAGTTCTTC. The chain carries TRBV7-3 and TRBJ2-1, with 8 bases lining up with TRBD2. There are 19 residues in the CDR3. V was pared by 5 bases and J by 7 bases, with 22 bases of the junction left unmatched. Germline CDR1 SGHTA, CDR2 FQGTGA.

The chain has TRBV6-2 or TRBV6-3 and TRBJ2-1; tentative D call: TRBD1 (6 bases). CDR1 is MNHEY, CDR2 SVGEGT, per germline. V was clipped by 7 bases and J by 10 bases, with 14 bases between them. The CDR3 totals 12 residues. CDR3: CASKGDRYEQFF. In DNA form, the CDR3 reads TGTGCCAGCAAGGGGGATAGGTACGAGCAGTTCTTC.

About this clonotype itself: It may be a read error: a sequence one base away is much more abundant. V is TRBV6-2 or TRBV6-3 and J is TRBJ2-3, with D maybe TRBD1 (5 bases). Germline V gene lookup returns CDR1 MNHEY and CDR2 SVGEGT. This CDR3 is built from 16 residues. DNA for the CDR3: TGTGCCAGCAGTCCACGGCGAACAGGAATCACAGATACGCGGTATTTT. It codes for CASSPRRTGITDTRYF.

This clonotype has ten or more counts. The junction does not match germline at one end; this may be a read error. V gene TRBV7-2 combines with J gene TRBJ2-5; a possible D gene is TRBD1 (5 bases). Germline V gene sequence: CDR1 SGHTA, CDR2 FQGNSA. The CDR3 totals 14 residues. CDR3 in amino acids: CASSLGGAQETQYF. CDR3 DNA sequence: TGCGCCAGCAGCTTGGGTGGGGCCCAGGAGACCCAGTACTTC.

In its sample, this clonotype was seen many times. The chain couples TRBV5-1 to TRBJ1-5; D gene unclear. The CDR3 is 13 amino acids. CDR1 and CDR2 (germline): SGHRS, YFSETQ. V lost 0 bases and J lost 4, with 5 bases in between. The CDR3 bases are TGCGCCAGCAGCTTGGGACGGAATCAGCCCCAGCATTTT. Translation gives CASSLGRNQPQHF.

The table lists this clonotype with many counts. The J gene is TRBJ2-5, the V gene TRBV7-7; possibly TRBD2 for D (5 bases). Per the germline V gene, CDR1 is SSHAT and CDR2 is FNYEAQ (reference sequence). The CDR3 contains 14 residues. V gave up 5 bases and J gave up 2 bases, with 12 bases separating them. CDR3 region: CASSIGLSQETQYF. The CDR3 DNA reads TGTGCCAGCAGCATCGGACTTAGTCAAGAGACCCAGTACTTC.

This clonotype appeared a single time. The chain recombines TRBV12-3 or TRBV12-4 with TRBJ2-2, with D uncertain. This CDR3 comprises 13 residues. Trimming took 8 bases from V and 2 from J, leaving 9 bases between them. The CDR3 nucleotides read TGTGCCAGCTTAATGGGTAACACCGGGGAGCTGTTTTTT. Its protein product is CASLMGNTGELFF.